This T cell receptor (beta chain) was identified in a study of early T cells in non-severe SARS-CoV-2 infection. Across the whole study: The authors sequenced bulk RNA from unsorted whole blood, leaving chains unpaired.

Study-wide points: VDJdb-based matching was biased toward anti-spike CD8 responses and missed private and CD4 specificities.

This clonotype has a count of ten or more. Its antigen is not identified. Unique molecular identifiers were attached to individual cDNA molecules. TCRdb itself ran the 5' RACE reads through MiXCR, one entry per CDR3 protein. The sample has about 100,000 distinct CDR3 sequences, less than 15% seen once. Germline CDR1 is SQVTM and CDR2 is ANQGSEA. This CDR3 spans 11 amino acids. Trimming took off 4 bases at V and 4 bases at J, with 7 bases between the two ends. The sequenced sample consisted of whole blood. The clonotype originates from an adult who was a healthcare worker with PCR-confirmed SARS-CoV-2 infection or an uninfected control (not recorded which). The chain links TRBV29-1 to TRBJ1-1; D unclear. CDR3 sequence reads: CSVGVGTEAFF. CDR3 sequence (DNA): TGCAGCGTTGGGGTCGGCACTGAAGCTTTCTTT.